Many counts were recorded for the clone carrying this T cell receptor beta chain. V was cut by 5 bases and J by 3 bases, with 14 bases left in between. The CDR3 consists of 15 residues. Germline CDR1 reads SEHNR; CDR2 reads FQNEAQ (reference sequence). The sample belongs to a study of naive and memory T cell subsets. A UMI-containing oligonucleotide was joined by 3' ligation to the TCR cDNA template. Whole-blood samples were more than 2 ml of peripheral blood from healthy adult volunteers. The SP2 primer and nested alpha and beta constant region primers amplified ligated cDNA in four rounds. A single record per CDR3 protein comes from TCRdb applying MiXCR to the 5' RACE reads. In the table there are 56,000 or so distinct CDR3 sequences, 7.6% of which are singletons.

The chain uses TRBV7-9 and TRBJ1-5, with a tentative D call TRBD1 (6 bases). This clonotype was obtained from a female donor in good health. CDR3 in amino acids: CASSVGGPYNQPQHF. CDR3 DNA sequence: TGTGCCAGCAGCGTAGGGGGGCCGTACAATCAGCCCCAGCATTTT.